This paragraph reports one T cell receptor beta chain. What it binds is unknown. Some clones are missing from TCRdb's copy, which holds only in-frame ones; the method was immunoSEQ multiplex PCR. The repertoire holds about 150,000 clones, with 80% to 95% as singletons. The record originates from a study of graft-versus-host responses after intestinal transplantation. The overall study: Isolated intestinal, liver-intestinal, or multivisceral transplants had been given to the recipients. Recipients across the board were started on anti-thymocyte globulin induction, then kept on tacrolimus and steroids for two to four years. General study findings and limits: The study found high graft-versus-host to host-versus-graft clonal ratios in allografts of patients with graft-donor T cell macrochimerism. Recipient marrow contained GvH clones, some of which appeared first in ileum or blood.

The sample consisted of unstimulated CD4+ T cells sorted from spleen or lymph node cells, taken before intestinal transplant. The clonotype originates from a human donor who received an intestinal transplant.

DNA for the CDR3: TGCGCCAGCAGCCAAGGGGCGGGAGGGCCCTACGAGCAGTACTTC. Its translation: CASSQGAGGPYEQYF. This chain joins TRBV4-1 and TRBJ2-7, with 9 bases fitting TRBD2. The CDR3 consists of 15 residues. The germline V gene encodes CDR1 MGHRA and CDR2 YSYEKL. V shed 1 base, J shed 2 bases, and the junction held 3 bases outside the gene matches.